The 26 T cell receptor beta chains below come from one sample, sequenced in a study of blood T cell repertoires in COVID-19. Some clones are missing from TCRdb's copy, which holds only in-frame ones; the method was immunoSEQ multiplex PCR. The table has fewer than 500,000 clones, about 85% seen once. Sequences were obtained from PBMCs or T cells enriched from blood (not recorded which). All receptors derive from a woman under 30 with acute COVID-19.

The genes are TRBV5-4 and TRBJ1-2; 8 bases agree with TRBD1. The ends lost 3 bases at V and 8 bases at J; junction bases unmatched: 9. This CDR3 has 14 residues. Germline V gene data show CDR1 as SGHNT and CDR2 as YYREEE (reference sequence). This CDR3 reads CASSWVDRVDGYTF. CDR3 sequence (DNA): TGTGCCAGCAGCTGGGTGGACAGGGTCGACGGCTACACCTTC. Together with reference TRBV5-4 and TRBJ1-2, the CDR3 gives the full variable domain: ETGVTQSPTHLIKTRGQQVTLRCSSQSGHNTVSWYQQALGQGPQFIFQYYREEENGRGNFPPRFSGLQFPNYSSELNVNALELDDSALYLCASSWVDRVDGYTFGSGTRLTVV.

CDR3: CASRTSGGHNEQFF. CDR3 sequence (DNA): TGTGCCAGCAGGACTAGTGGTGGTCACAATGAGCAGTTCTTC. This sequence joins TRBV28 and TRBJ2-1, with D tentatively TRBD2 (6 bases). CDR1 MDHEN and CDR2 SYDVKM come from the germline V gene. The V gene lost 6 bases and the J gene lost 5 bases, with 14 bases spanning the gap. CDR3 size: 14 residues.

The genes are TRBV19 and TRBJ1-1, with 9 nucleotides matching TRBD1. From germline, CDR1 is LNHDA and CDR2 SQIVND (reference sequence). CDR3 size: 14 residues. The V segment lost 6 bases and the J segment 4 bases; nucleotides outside the gene matches: 6. The CDR3 here is CASSEQGAGTEAFF. The CDR3 DNA reads TGTGCCAGTAGCGAACAGGGGGCGGGCACTGAAGCTTTCTTT.

V usage is TRBV6-5 and J usage is TRBJ2-4; no definite D call. Per the germline V gene, CDR1 is MNHEY and CDR2 is SVGAGI. V was cut by 2 bases and J by 5 bases, with 10 bases left in between. This CDR3 is built from 14 residues. The DNA for the CDR3 is TGTGCCAGCAGTTACAGCCAGGTGCAAAACATTCAGTACTTC. It codes for CASSYSQVQNIQYF.

The rearrangement joins TRBV5-1 to TRBJ1-3; TRBD1 is a possible D gene (5 bases). Per germline, CDR1 SGHRS and CDR2 YFSETQ. The CDR3 extends over 13 amino acids. Trimming stripped 3 bases from V and 4 bases from J, with 8 bases between. The CDR3 DNA is TGCGCCAGCAGCTCTGGGGCCGGAAACACCATATATTTT. Translated: CASSSGAGNTIYF.

The chain uses TRBV18 and TRBJ2-1, with TRBD2 as a possible D gene (5 bases). Per germline, CDR1 KGHSH and CDR2 LQKENI. The V end lost 5 bases, the J end lost 5 bases, and 13 bases lay between the germline ends. This CDR3 has 14 amino acids. The DNA for the CDR3 is TGTGCCAGCTCATCCTTCCGGGGAGACAATGAGCAGTTCTTC. Translated: CASSSFRGDNEQFF. Based on the CDR3 plus reference TRBV18 and TRBJ2-1, the full variable domain is NAGVMQNPRHLVRRRGQEARLRCSPMKGHSHVYWYRQLPEEGLKFMVYLQKENIIDESGMPKERFSAEFPKEGPSILRIQQVVRGDSAAYFCASSSFRGDNEQFFGPGTRLTVL.

This chain links TRBV5-4 with TRBJ1-3; maybe TRBD1 (5 bases). V was pared by 0 bases and J by 0 bases, with 7 bases between. The germline V gene has CDR1 SGHNT and CDR2 YYREEE (reference sequence). There are 15 residues in the CDR3. The DNA of the CDR3 is TGTGCCAGCAGCTTGGCAGGACACTCTGGAAACACCATATATTTT. It encodes CASSLAGHSGNTIYF.

The genes are TRBV19 and TRBJ2-1; 11 nucleotides agree with TRBD2. This CDR3 region has 14 residues. The germline V gene has CDR1 LNHDA and CDR2 SQIVND (reference sequence). The V and J ends lost 3 bases and 9 bases, in that order; junction bases with no gene match: 4. The CDR3 reads CASSISGRAVEQFF. The CDR3 region has the DNA TGTGCCAGTAGTATTAGCGGGAGGGCCGTTGAGCAGTTCTTC.

This chain connects TRBV6-5 to TRBJ2-3, with 8 positions matching TRBD2. The CDR3 consists of 13 residues. The germline CDR1 and CDR2 sequences are MNHEY and SVGAGI. Trimming took 10 bases from V and 2 from J; bases not matched to a gene: 5. CDR3 amino acids: CAISGTDTDTQYF. DNA of the CDR3: TGTGCCATTAGCGGGACCGACACAGATACGCAGTATTTT.

This chain joins TRBV29-1 and TRBJ1-1; 7 bases line up with TRBD1. The CDR3 spans 12 residues. CDR1 and CDR2 from the germline V gene are SQVTM and ANQGSEA. V was clipped by 7 bases and J by 3 bases; unmatched bases: 5. This CDR3 reads CSAEGQHTEAFF. CDR3 bases: TGCAGCGCCGAGGGACAGCACACTGAAGCTTTCTTT.

The chain recombines TRBV10-3 with TRBJ1-2; a weak D match, TRBD1 (6 bases). Germline V CDR1 and CDR2: ENHRY, SYGVKD. Trimming took off 6 bases at V and 4 bases at J, with 18 bases between the two ends. The length of the CDR3 is 15 residues. This CDR3 is CAISDDFRGVYGYTF. The CDR3 region has the DNA TGTGCCATCAGCGACGATTTCAGGGGCGTCTATGGCTACACCTTC.

CDR3 region: CASSLGASRQPQHF. For the CDR3, the DNA is TGTGCCAGCAGTTTAGGAGCCAGTCGGCAGCCCCAGCATTTT. V is TRBV27 and J is TRBJ1-5; D is undetermined. The CDR3 is 14 amino acids. Germline V lookup: CDR1 MNHEY, CDR2 SMNVEV (reference sequence). V gave up 2 bases and J gave up 7 bases, with 12 bases separating them.

The chain carries TRBV27 and TRBJ2-7; 7 bases agree with TRBD1. The CDR3 covers 14 residues. Trimming took 0 bases from V and 6 from J; bases not matched to a gene: 5. From germline, CDR1 is MNHEY and CDR2 SMNVEV (reference sequence). The CDR3 loop is CASSLSRGRFEQYF. In DNA, the CDR3 is TGTGCCAGCAGTTTATCGAGGGGGCGATTCGAGCAGTACTTC.

The V gene is TRBV18, the J gene TRBJ1-2, with TRBD1 matching over 10 bases. Trimming at V came to 8 bases and at J to 6 bases, leaving 6 bases not matched to a gene. There are 13 residues in the CDR3. Germline V CDR1 and CDR2: KGHSH, LQKENI. CDR3 protein: CASTSGTGDGYTF. Here the CDR3 DNA reads TGTGCCAGCACTTCCGGGACAGGGGATGGCTACACCTTC. The whole variable domain, remainder taken from reference TRBV18 and TRBJ1-2, is NAGVMQNPRHLVRRRGQEARLRCSPMKGHSHVYWYRQLPEEGLKFMVYLQKENIIDESGMPKERFSAEFPKEGPSILRIQQVVRGDSAAYFCASTSGTGDGYTFGSGTRLTVV.

The chain has TRBV28 and TRBJ2-7, with 10 bases lining up with TRBD2. Germline CDR1 MDHEN, CDR2 SYDVKM. This CDR3 has 13 residues. J was trimmed by 4 bases and V by 5 bases; bases with no gene match: 2. The CDR3 bases are TGTGCCAGCAGTGGGACTAGCGAATACGAGCAGTACTTC. This codes for CASSGTSEYEQYF.

The chain joins TRBV7-9 to TRBJ2-4; D gene uncertain. V lost 2 bases to trimming and J lost 7 bases, with 12 bases between them. This CDR3 region has 14 residues. CDR1 SEHNR and CDR2 FQNEAQ come from the germline V gene (reference sequence). CDR3 protein: CASSLLVSQNIQYF. The CDR3 bases are TGTGCCAGCAGCTTACTCGTCAGTCAGAACATTCAGTACTTC.

This clone was seen more than once but under ten times. This chain connects TRBV5-1 to TRBJ1-3; D perhaps matches TRBD1 (6 bases). The germline CDR1 and CDR2 sequences are SGHRS and YFSETQ. This CDR3 is 16 amino acids long. V lost 4 bases, J lost 0 bases, and 14 bases lay in between. The DNA of the CDR3 is TGCGCCAGCAGCCTTGGACAGCCTTCCTCTGGAAACACCATATATTTT. It is translated as CASSLGQPSSGNTIYF.

The genes are TRBV2 and TRBJ1-1; D not resolved. V shed 4 bases and J shed 5 bases, with 11 bases lying between them. This CDR3 comprises 13 residues. The V gene's germline CDR1 is SNHLY and CDR2 FYNNEI. The chain's CDR3 is CASSAMVATEAFF. As DNA, the CDR3 is TGTGCCAGCAGTGCAATGGTAGCAACTGAAGCTTTCTTT.

V is TRBV6-5 and J is TRBJ1-5; TRBD1 agrees at 9 bases. V was pared by 4 bases and J by 9 bases, with 4 bases of the junction left unmatched. Germline V gene data show CDR1 as MNHEY and CDR2 as SVGAGI. The CDR3 runs 13 residues. Written as DNA, the CDR3 is TGTGCCAGCAGTTTAGGACAGGGGTGGCCCCAGCATTTT. Translated, it gives CASSLGQGWPQHF.

The CDR3 DNA reads TGTGCCAGCAGAAGAGACAGGGCCGAAGGAAACACCATATATTTT. It codes for CASRRDRAEGNTIYF. The chain couples TRBV6-5 to TRBJ1-3, with 7 bases aligning to TRBD1. The trim removed 6 bases at V and 4 bases at J, leaving 9 bases unmatched. Per germline, CDR1 MNHEY and CDR2 SVGAGI. The CDR3 totals 15 residues.

The chain employs TRBV19 and TRBJ2-7; maybe TRBD1 (6 bases). V lost 1 base and J 3 bases, leaving 13 bases between the germline ends. The CDR3 is made up of 15 amino acids. The germline CDR1 and CDR2 sequences are LNHDA and SQIVND (reference sequence). CDR3 DNA sequence: TGTGCCAGTAGTATAGGGGCCGGGACACTCTACGAGCAGTACTTC. Translation: CASSIGAGTLYEQYF.

A note on this clone: Other nucleotide sequences from this sample produce the same CDR3. CDR3 in amino acids: CAISPRGTDTQYF. CDR3 DNA: TGTGCCATCAGCCCTCGAGGGACAGATACGCAGTATTTT. The rearrangement joins TRBV10-3 to TRBJ2-3, with D possibly matching TRBD2 (5 bases). Germline assignment: CDR1 ENHRY and CDR2 SYGVKD. V dropped 6 bases and J dropped 3 bases, with 10 bases sitting between them. This CDR3 is built from 13 residues.

The chain joins TRBV6-2 or TRBV6-3 to TRBJ1-5, with D tentatively TRBD1 (5 bases). The CDR3 contains 18 residues. V was shortened by 4 bases and J by 2 bases, with 21 bases between the two germline ends. Per the germline V gene, CDR1 is MNHEY and CDR2 is SVGEGT. The CDR3 region is CASSFDIWRGGGNQPQHF. The CDR3, as DNA: TGTGCCAGCAGTTTCGATATTTGGAGGGGCGGCGGCAATCAGCCCCAGCATTTT.

CDR3 coding DNA: TGTGCCAGCTCACCACAACAGGGGTGGGCCAATGAGCAGTTCTTC. Residues: CASSPQQGWANEQFF. The chain employs TRBV18 and TRBJ2-1; 7 nucleotides agree with TRBD1. CDR3 size: 15 residues. Germline V gene data show CDR1 as KGHSH and CDR2 as LQKENI. V was pared by 1 base and J by 6 bases, with 6 bases of the junction left unmatched. The entire variable domain, with the rest obtained from reference TRBV18 and TRBJ2-1, is as follows: NAGVMQNPRHLVRRRGQEARLRCSPMKGHSHVYWYRQLPEEGLKFMVYLQKENIIDESGMPKERFSAEFPKEGPSILRIQQVVRGDSAAYFCASSPQQGWANEQFFGPGTRLTVL.

The V gene is TRBV12-5, the J gene TRBJ2-1; a possible D gene is TRBD1 (6 bases). Trimming left V 1 base short and J 8 bases short, with 12 bases between. CDR1 LGHNT and CDR2 FRNRAP come from the germline V gene. This CDR3 has 14 residues. The CDR3 coding sequence is TGTGCTAGTGGTTTGGGGACAGAATCGTATGAGCAGTTCTTC. It codes for CASGLGTESYEQFF.

The CDR3 here is CASSFSGANYGYTF. The CDR3 DNA is TGTGCCAGCAGTTTCAGCGGAGCTAACTATGGCTACACCTTC. V usage is TRBV27 and J usage is TRBJ1-2; the D is unclear. The CDR3 loop spans 14 amino acids. V was trimmed by 3 bases and J by 0 bases, leaving 8 bases between them. Germline-derived CDR1 and CDR2 are MNHEY and SMNVEV (reference sequence).